These 19 T cell receptor beta chains came from one sample sequenced in a study of control samples from healthy donors and cancer patients (dated by TCRdb to 2020 to 2022). Library preparation employed the immunoSEQ multiplex PCR assay. As stored in TCRdb, this immuneACCESS dataset retains in-frame rearrangements with V and J assigned. A fraction of the clones does not appear; measured against another copy, unresolved V genes explain less than half of the discrepancy, and the remainder lacks a known reason. This sample has 100,000 to 150,000 clones in its table, and more than 70% of those were observed once. The ten top clones hold under 40% of the sample. Sample: blood. The receptors stem from a man aged 45-60 years in good health.

The chain combines TRBV18 with TRBJ1-2; D perhaps matches TRBD1 (6 bases). V was trimmed by 3 bases and J by 7 bases, leaving 24 bases between them. The CDR3 is made up of 17 amino acids. Germline CDR1 KGHSH, CDR2 LQKENI. CDR3 protein: CASSPPNDRPDGRGYTF. The CDR3 bases are TGTGCCAGCTCACCCCCTAATGACAGGCCCGACGGTCGTGGCTACACCTTC.

This chain uses TRBV7-9 with TRBJ2-7; 12 nucleotides line up with TRBD1. Germline trimming cut 5 bases from V and 5 bases from J; bases unmatched to any gene: 4. Germline-derived CDR1 and CDR2 are SEHNR and FQNEAQ (reference sequence). The CDR3 length is 14 residues. CDR3 protein: CASSPGQGAHEQYF. Here the CDR3 DNA reads TGTGCCAGCAGCCCGGGACAGGGGGCCCACGAGCAGTACTTC.

The V call is TRBV19, the J call TRBJ1-2, with D tentatively TRBD1 (6 bases). This CDR3 spans 16 amino acids. V gave up 2 bases and J gave up 1 base, with 14 bases separating them. The V gene's germline CDR1 is LNHDA and CDR2 SQIVND (reference sequence). This CDR3 reads CASSIRAGEGNYGYTF. In DNA form, the CDR3 reads TGTGCCAGTAGTATAAGGGCAGGGGAAGGTAACTATGGCTACACCTTC.

This clone has only one observation. J is TRBJ2-1 and V is TRBV5-1; TRBD1 matches at 10 bases. CDR1 and CDR2 (germline): SGHRS, YFSETQ. The CDR3 length is 15 residues. After removal of 3 bases from V and 9 bases from J, the junction contained 9 bases not matched to a gene. The CDR3 reads CASSSGQGEVGEQFF. The DNA for the CDR3 is TGCGCCAGCAGCTCAGGACAGGGGGAAGTCGGTGAGCAGTTCTTC.

The gene calls are TRBV7-9 and TRBJ2-7, with 7 bases identical to TRBD1. The germline V gene has CDR1 SEHNR and CDR2 FQNEAQ (reference sequence). CDR3 length equals 14 residues. Unmatched junction bases numbered 7, after V lost 4 bases and J lost 4 bases. The CDR3 nucleotides read TGTGCCAGCAGCTCACCGGGACAGAGATACGAGCAGTACTTC. The encoded protein is CASSSPGQRYEQYF.

The chain is built from TRBV30 and TRBJ1-1; D is possibly TRBD1 (6 bases). Trimming stripped 5 bases from V and 0 bases from J, with 22 bases between. In germline, CDR1 is GTSNPN, CDR2 SVGIG (reference sequence). The CDR3 extends over 17 amino acids. The CDR3 spells CAWGGGDKYSMNTEAFF. The CDR3 coding sequence is TGTGCCTGGGGCGGCGGGGACAAGTATTCAATGAACACTGAAGCTTTCTTT.

This clone appeared a single time. The genes are TRBV24-1 and TRBJ2-2, with D possibly matching TRBD2 (6 bases). Trimming removed 3 bases from V and 5 bases from J, with 12 bases in between. The CDR3 spans 15 residues. Germline values: CDR1 KGHDR, CDR2 SFDVKD. The CDR3 region has the DNA TGTGCCACCAGTGATGTACCAGGGAGGACCGGGGAGCTGTTTTTT. Amino acids: CATSDVPGRTGELFF.

CDR3 bases: TGCAGCGGTAGGGGGGACTATGGCTACACCTTC. It translates to CSGRGDYGYTF. This rearrangement joins TRBV29-1 to TRBJ1-2, with a weak D call TRBD1 (6 bases). Per the germline V gene, CDR1 is SQVTM and CDR2 is ANQGSEA. Trimming removed 7 bases from V and 3 bases from J, with 9 bases in between. This CDR3 has 11 residues.

This clone was seen a single time. The chain combines TRBV19 with TRBJ2-3; a possible D gene is TRBD2 (6 bases). The germline V gene encodes CDR1 LNHDA and CDR2 SQIVND (reference sequence). The V end was cut by 6 bases, the J end by 0 bases, with 13 bases between. The CDR3 covers 15 residues. This CDR3 is CASSLLAYSTDTQYF. CDR3 sequence (DNA): TGTGCCAGTAGCCTTCTAGCGTATAGCACAGATACGCAGTATTTT.

This chain links TRBV5-1 with TRBJ1-4; 7 bases line up with TRBD1. The V and J ends lost 4 bases and 8 bases, in that order; junction bases with no gene match: 8. Germline CDR1 reads SGHRS; CDR2 reads YFSETQ. The CDR3 is 14 amino acids. This CDR3 reads CASSRGQQGEKLFF. Written as DNA, the CDR3 is TGCGCCAGCAGCAGGGGACAGCAAGGGGAAAAACTGTTTTTT.

The rearrangement joins TRBV6-5 to TRBJ1-1; D is undetermined. There are 15 residues in the CDR3. Germline CDR1 reads MNHEY; CDR2 reads SVGAGI. Trimming pared 0 bases from V and 5 bases from J, leaving 13 bases between. The DNA for the CDR3 is TGTGCCAGCAGTTACTCAGGCGGGGTAGCTACTGAAGCTTTCTTT. Amino acid sequence: CASSYSGGVATEAFF.

This sequence joins TRBV27 and TRBJ1-1; D possibly corresponds to TRBD1 (5 bases). The length of the CDR3 is 14 residues. V lost 8 bases, J lost 7 bases, and 20 bases lay in between. Germline V gives CDR1 MNHEY, CDR2 SMNVEV (reference sequence). CDR3 in DNA: TGTGCCAGCTTGTCGCGAGGGGCGATCGGTGAAGCTTTCTTT. Translated: CASLSRGAIGEAFF.

The chain combines TRBV9 with TRBJ1-2, with a possible D match to TRBD1 (5 bases). The V gene's germline CDR1 is SGDLS and CDR2 YYNGEE. V was shortened by 4 bases and J by 5 bases, with 18 bases between the two germline ends. The CDR3 is made up of 15 amino acids. CDR3 protein: CASSYEGQRFYGYTF. The CDR3 DNA is TGTGCCAGCAGCTATGAGGGGCAGAGATTTTATGGCTACACCTTC.

This chain connects TRBV18 to TRBJ1-1; D may be TRBD1 (5 bases). In germline, CDR1 is KGHSH, CDR2 LQKENI. V lost 3 bases, J lost 4 bases, and 12 bases lay in between. This CDR3 is built from 14 residues. Written as DNA, the CDR3 is TGTGCCAGCTCACCCTCTGGGGGTGGCACTGAAGCTTTCTTT. Its translation: CASSPSGGGTEAFF. The whole variable domain, remainder taken from reference TRBV18 and TRBJ1-1, is NAGVMQNPRHLVRRRGQEARLRCSPMKGHSHVYWYRQLPEEGLKFMVYLQKENIIDESGMPKERFSAEFPKEGPSILRIQQVVRGDSAAYFCASSPSGGGTEAFFGQGTRLTVV.

CDR3 amino acids: CASSYSRGGGAQFF. CDR3 DNA sequence: TGTGCCAGCAGTTACTCGAGAGGCGGGGGGGCCCAGTTCTTC. The chain employs TRBV6-5 and TRBJ2-1; 9 bases are a match to TRBD2. Germline V CDR1 and CDR2: MNHEY, SVGAGI. This CDR3 has 14 residues. V trimming: 0 bases; J trimming: 13 bases; junction bases outside the gene matches: 7.

This clone was seen a single time. The chain joins TRBV3-1 (or the pseudogene TRBV3-2) to TRBJ1-1; the D is unclear. Looked up from germline, CDR1 is LGHDT and CDR2 is YNNKEL (reference sequence). CDR3 size: 17 residues. The V and J ends lost 0 bases and 5 bases respectively, with 19 bases between them. Here the CDR3 DNA reads TGTGCCAGCAGCCAAGATCGGGGTCTATCAGTGGGTACTGAAGCTTTCTTT. Translating it yields CASSQDRGLSVGTEAFF.

This chain connects TRBV2 to TRBJ2-5; D might be TRBD2 (7 bases). The germline V and J ends were trimmed by 3 bases and 4 bases, with 15 bases remaining between them. Germline V lookup: CDR1 SNHLY, CDR2 FYNNEI. CDR3 length equals 15 residues. The CDR3 DNA reads as TGTGCCAGCAGTGATGGTAGGGGGGGCGGAGAGACCCAGTACTTC. It codes for CASSDGRGGGETQYF. Drawing the rest from reference TRBV2 and TRBJ2-5, the complete variable domain is EPEVTQTPSHQVTQMGQEVILRCVPISNHLYFYWYRQILGQKVEFLVSFYNNEISEKSEIFDDQFSVERPDGSNFTLKIRSTKLEDSAMYFCASSDGRGGGETQYFGPGTRLLVL.

This clone was recorded a few times. V is TRBV27 and J is TRBJ1-1, with a weak D call TRBD1 (6 bases). V lost 6 bases and J lost 4, with 15 bases in between. This CDR3 comprises 14 residues. CDR1 MNHEY and CDR2 SMNVEV come from the germline V gene (reference sequence). CDR3 DNA sequence: TGTGCCAGCAGAGAAGGGGGGGGTCGCACTGAAGCTTTCTTT. This translates into CASREGGGRTEAFF.

V and J are TRBV7-2 and TRBJ1-4, with D unresolved. Germline values: CDR1 SGHTA, CDR2 FQGNSA. Between the trimmed V and J ends, which lost 1 base and 8 bases, there was a span of 5 bases. CDR3 length: 12 residues. The CDR3 is CASSLGPEKLFF. CDR3 nucleotide sequence: TGTGCCAGCAGCTTAGGGCCCGAAAAACTGTTTTTT.